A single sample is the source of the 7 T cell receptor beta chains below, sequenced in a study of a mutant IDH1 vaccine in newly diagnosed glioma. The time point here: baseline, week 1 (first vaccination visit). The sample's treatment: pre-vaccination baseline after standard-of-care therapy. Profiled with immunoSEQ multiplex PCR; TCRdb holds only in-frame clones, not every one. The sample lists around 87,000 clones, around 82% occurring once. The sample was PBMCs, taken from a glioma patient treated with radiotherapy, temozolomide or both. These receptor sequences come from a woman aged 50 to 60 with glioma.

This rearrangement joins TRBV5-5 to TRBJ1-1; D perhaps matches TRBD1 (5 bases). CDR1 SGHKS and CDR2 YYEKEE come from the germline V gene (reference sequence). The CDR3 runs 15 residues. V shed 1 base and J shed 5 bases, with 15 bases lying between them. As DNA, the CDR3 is TGTGCCAGCAGCTTGCAGGGCTTCACCCGGACTGAAGCTTTCTTT. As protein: CASSLQGFTRTEAFF.

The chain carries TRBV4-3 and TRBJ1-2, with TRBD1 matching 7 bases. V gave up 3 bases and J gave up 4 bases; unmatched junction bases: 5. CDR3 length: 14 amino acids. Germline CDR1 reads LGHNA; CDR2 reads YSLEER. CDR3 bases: TGCGCCAGCAGCCATCCCGGACAGGTCTATGGCTACACCTTC. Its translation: CASSHPGQVYGYTF.

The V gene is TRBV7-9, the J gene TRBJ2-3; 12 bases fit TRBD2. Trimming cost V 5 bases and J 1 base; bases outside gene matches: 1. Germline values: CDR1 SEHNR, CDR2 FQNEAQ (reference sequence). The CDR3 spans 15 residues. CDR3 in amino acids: CASSRTSGGTDTQYF. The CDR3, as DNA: TGTGCCAGCAGCCGGACTAGCGGGGGCACAGATACGCAGTATTTT. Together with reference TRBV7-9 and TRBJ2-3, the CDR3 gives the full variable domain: DTGVSQNPRHKITKRGQNVTFRCDPISEHNRLYWYRQTLGQGPEFLTYFQNEAQLEKSRLLSDRFSAERPKGSFSTLEIQRTEQGDSAMYLCASSRTSGGTDTQYFGPGTRLTVL.

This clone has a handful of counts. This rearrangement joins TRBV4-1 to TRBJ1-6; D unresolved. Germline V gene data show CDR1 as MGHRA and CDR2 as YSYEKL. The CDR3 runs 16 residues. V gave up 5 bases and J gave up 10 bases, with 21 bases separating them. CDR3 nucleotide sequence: TGCGCCAGCAGCTCCTTCATTGACACCTCCCAGTCACCCCTCCACTTT. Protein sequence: CASSSFIDTSQSPLHF.

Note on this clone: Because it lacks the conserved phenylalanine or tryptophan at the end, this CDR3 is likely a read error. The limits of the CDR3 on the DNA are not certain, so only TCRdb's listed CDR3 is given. The chain's CDR3 is CASSQDTASG. The chain employs TRBV4-3 and TRBJ2-6; the D call in the table, TRBD2, was not verified against the DNA. Germline values: CDR1 LGHNA, CDR2 YSLEER. The CDR3 has 10 amino acids, counting both end residues.

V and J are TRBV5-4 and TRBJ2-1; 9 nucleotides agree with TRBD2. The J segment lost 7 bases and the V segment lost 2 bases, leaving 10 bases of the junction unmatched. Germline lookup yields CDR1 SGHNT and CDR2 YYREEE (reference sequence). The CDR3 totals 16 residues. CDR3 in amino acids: CASSFRSGGFKNEQFF. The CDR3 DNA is TGTGCCAGCAGCTTTAGGAGCGGGGGGTTTAAAAATGAGCAGTTCTTC.

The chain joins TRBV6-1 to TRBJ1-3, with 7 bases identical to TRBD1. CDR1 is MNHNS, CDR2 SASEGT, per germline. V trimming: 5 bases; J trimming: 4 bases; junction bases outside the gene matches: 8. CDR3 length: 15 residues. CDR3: CASSIQGWSGNTIYF. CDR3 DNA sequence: TGTGCCAGCAGTATACAGGGGTGGAGCGGAAACACCATATATTTT.